This T cell receptor beta chain was found in a study of blood T cell repertoires in COVID-19 (TCRdb year 2020). Regarding the research as a whole: Collaborator samples came from the United States, Italy and Spain and covered acute and convalescent phases of COVID-19. The prospective study material was composed of cDNA or gDNA derived from T cells, B-cell-depleted T cells, or PBMCs. Subjects who had been exposed to COVID-19, were actively infected with it, or had recovered from it provided the deeply sampled blood TCRbeta repertoires that made up the dataset. The repertoires were released in a freely available public database meant as a resource for research on the immune response to SARS-CoV-2. Samples came from the ongoing ImmuneRACE study (first 160 participants) plus 1,254 subjects from 6 global collaborators. Sample metadata almost always included a de-identified subject ID, COVID-19 status, age in years and sex. Where HLA class I and class II types were available, the types were taken from metadata supplied by the sample provider, not from assay-based typing. The research as a whole found: The quantity of clinical and demographic metadata differed by source and by participant and was supplied without curation.

Sequences LNHDA (CDR1) and SQIVND (CDR2) are obtained from the germline V gene (reference sequence). Relative to germline, V is missing 6 bases and J is missing 5 bases, with 13 bases of the junction outside any gene match. The CDR3 covers 18 residues, taking in both the cysteine and the phenylalanine. Of the read, only the CDR3 DNA is kept; its 54 bases are in frame from base 1. Collaborating institutions collected whole blood in K2EDTA tubes following their own protocols. Collaborator samples were shipped for TCRbeta analysis as frozen whole blood, isolated PBMCs, or DNA extracted from either sample type. This clone was seen a single time. Its antigen specificity is not known. No quality values exist for individual bases; no much larger clone is one base distant. The immunoSEQ Assay, a bias-controlled multiplex PCR, was used to amplify TCRbeta CDR3 regions from genomic DNA. From the authors' description of their analysis: Nucleated cell counts per sample were estimated from amplification of reference gene primers within the assay. Sequence reads were collapsed and filtered to measure the absolute abundance of every unique TCRbeta CDR3 rearrangement. Productive Simpson clonality was computed per sample as the square root of Simpson's diversity index over productive rearrangements. TCRdb retrieved this table from immuneACCESS and kept in-frame rearrangements only. Not all clones are present; in checked studies, unresolved V genes account for under half, and no reason is known for the remainder. That table is the source of V, J and clone size, and D and trimming were worked out from the DNA. The sample records fewer than 45,000 clones, approximately 90% of which are singletons. Roughly 5.2% of the sample comes from the top ten.

The chain employs TRBV19 and TRBJ2-2; a stretch of 12 junction bases matches TRBD1. The specimen was peripheral blood. The receptor was isolated from a human donor in a cohort sampled during active COVID-19. The nucleotides are TGTGCCAGTAGAAGCCGGGACAGGGGGCAAGTGAGGACCGGGGAGCTGTTTTTT. Translated, this gives CASRSRDRGQVRTGELFF.